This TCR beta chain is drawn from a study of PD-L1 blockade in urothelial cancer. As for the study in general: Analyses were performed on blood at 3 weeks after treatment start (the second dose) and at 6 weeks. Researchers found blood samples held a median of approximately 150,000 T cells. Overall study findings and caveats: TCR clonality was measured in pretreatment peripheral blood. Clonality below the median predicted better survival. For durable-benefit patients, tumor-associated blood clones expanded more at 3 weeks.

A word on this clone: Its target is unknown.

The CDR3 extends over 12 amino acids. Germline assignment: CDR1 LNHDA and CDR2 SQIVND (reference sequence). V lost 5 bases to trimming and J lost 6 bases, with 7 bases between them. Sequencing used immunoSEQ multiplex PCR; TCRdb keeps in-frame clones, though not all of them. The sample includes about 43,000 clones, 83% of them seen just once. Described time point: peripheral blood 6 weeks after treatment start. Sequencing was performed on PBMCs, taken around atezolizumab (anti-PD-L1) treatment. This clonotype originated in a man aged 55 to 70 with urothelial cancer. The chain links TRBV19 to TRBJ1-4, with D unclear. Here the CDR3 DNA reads TGTGCCAGTAGTCCTCGCGATGAAAAACTGTTTTTT. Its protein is CASSPRDEKLFF.